This T cell receptor (beta chain) came from a study of tumor-infiltrating lymphocytes in primary liver carcinoma. As regards this clonotype: Its antigen remains unknown.

With a constant-region primer, TCR beta cDNA was made from approximately 520 ng of total RNA. Investigators got TCR beta libraries out of three nested multiplex PCR rounds, done with slightly modified ARM-PCR. Each of the first two PCR rounds ran approximately 11 cycles with TRBV1-TRBV30 forward and C-beta reverse primers. TCRdb reprocessed the multiplex PCR reads via MiXCR and lists one record per CDR3 protein. The table lists tens of thousands of distinct CDR3 sequences, about two thirds of them singletons. Findings and caveats of the study: Tumor-adjacent and tumor-blood pairs shared less of their repertoires than tumor region pairs shared. About 8-25% of top clones, no more, were shared by all five regions.

Without any cell sorting, about 19-32 mg of bulk tissue yielded co-extracted RNA and DNA. The patients presented with primary liver carcinoma, which was managed through surgical resection. Sampling was performed at five separate regions of each tumor. Per germline, CDR1 ENHRY and CDR2 SYGVKD. This CDR3 is built from 14 residues. The rearrangement joins TRBV10-3 to TRBJ2-7; D might be TRBD1 (5 bases). The sequenced sample was liver tumor tissue from sampling region 5. Subset: tumor region T5, tumor centre. This receptor was taken from a man in his forties or fifties with primary liver carcinoma and hepatitis B virus infection. The CDR3 reads CATSARQGKHEQYV. DNA of the CDR3: TGTGCCACCAGTGCCAGGCAGGGAAAGCACGAGCAGTACGTC.